This is a list of T cell receptor beta chains from one sample in a study of neoadjuvant anti-PD-1 for oral cavity cancer. TCRdb keeps only in-frame clones here, not all; method: immunoSEQ multiplex PCR. The sample has about 15,000 clones, 60% to 75% seen once. Source: PBMCs, taken before nivolumab (anti-PD-1) treatment. The receptor set was obtained from a person aged 35-79 years with oral cavity squamous cell carcinoma. Each CDR3 is given without its conserved first and last residue. Fields, in order: V gene, CDR3 protein.

TRBV7-9 ASSLAGTPTYEQY
TRBV19 ATSFGDSNQPQH
TRBV6-1 ASSDLGLIYSNQPQH
TRBV2 ASSPQGGNSPLH
TRBV11-2 ASSLVGAEGDTQY
TRBV5-6 ASTLNGPGANVLT
TRBV27 ASSLSRTGGSRSRDTQY
TRBV29-1 SVDGPNGITDTQY
TRBV5-1 ASSLAPAVADEAF
TRBV6-1 ASSDEGRSRAWEQY
TRBV6-6 ASSYSQGWETQY
TRBV7-8 ASRPNPRETQY
TRBV5-6 ASSPRAGVLF
TRBV27 ASSFNRGSGMGYEQY
TRBV11-2 ASSSLQHSGNTIY
TRBV5-1 ASSFSGLAGSTGELF
TRBV7-9 ASSLAVWFSPLH
TRBV2 ASSGTSGAYNEQF
TRBV7-9 ASSPQGGPLH
TRBV11-2 ASSPYQQVLNSPLH
TRBV7-3 ASSLTTNQPQH
TRBV10-3 AISRDVAYEQY
TRBV6-5 ASSYSDFNTGELF
TRBV4-1 ASSQIGLSSGANVLT